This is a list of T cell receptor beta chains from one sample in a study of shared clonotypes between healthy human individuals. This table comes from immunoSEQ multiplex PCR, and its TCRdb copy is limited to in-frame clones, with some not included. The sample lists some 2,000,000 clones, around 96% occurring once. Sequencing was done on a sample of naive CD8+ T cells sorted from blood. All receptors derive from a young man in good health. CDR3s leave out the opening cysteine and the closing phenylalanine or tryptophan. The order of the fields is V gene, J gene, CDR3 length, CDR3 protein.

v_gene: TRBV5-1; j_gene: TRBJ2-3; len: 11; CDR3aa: ASSGAHTDTQY
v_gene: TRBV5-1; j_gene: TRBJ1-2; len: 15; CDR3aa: ASSSPGQGRVSYGYT
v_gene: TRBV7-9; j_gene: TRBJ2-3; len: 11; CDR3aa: ASRASSTDTQY
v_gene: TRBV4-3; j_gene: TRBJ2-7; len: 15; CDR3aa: ASSQDQTGLTSYEQY
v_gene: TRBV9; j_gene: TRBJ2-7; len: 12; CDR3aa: ASSDGDRGYEQY
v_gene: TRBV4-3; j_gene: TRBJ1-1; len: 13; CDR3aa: ASSQDLWAETEAF
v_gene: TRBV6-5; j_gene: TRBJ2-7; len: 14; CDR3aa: ASSYPGLAGTYEQY
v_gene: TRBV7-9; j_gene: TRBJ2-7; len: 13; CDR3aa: ASSLTEREINEQY
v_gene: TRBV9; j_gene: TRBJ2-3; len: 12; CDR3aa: ASSVVDFTDTQY
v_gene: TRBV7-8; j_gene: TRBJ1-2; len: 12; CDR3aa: ASSLTDLNHGYT
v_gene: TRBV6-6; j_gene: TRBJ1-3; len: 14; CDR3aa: ASRKGQGASGNTIY
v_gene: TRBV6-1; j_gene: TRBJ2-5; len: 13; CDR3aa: ASSRLTGVRETQY
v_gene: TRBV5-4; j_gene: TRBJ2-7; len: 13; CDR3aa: ASSFRGSHSYEQY
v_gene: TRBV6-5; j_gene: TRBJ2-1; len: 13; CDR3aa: ASSPGTSGTNEQF
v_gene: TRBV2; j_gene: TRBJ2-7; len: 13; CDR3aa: ASSDRDRGSYEQY
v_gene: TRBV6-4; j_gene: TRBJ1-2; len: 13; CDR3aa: ASSEAGQSNYGYT
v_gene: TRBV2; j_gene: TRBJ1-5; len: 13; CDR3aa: ASSVGQGPNQPQH
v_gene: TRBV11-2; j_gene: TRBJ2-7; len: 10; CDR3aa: ASSLPSYEQY
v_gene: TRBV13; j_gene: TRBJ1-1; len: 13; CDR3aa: ASSPNPWGETEAF
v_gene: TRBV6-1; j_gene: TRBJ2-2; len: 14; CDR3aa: ASSATGQGHTGELF
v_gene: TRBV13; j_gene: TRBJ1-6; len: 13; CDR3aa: ASSLQGVQDSPLH
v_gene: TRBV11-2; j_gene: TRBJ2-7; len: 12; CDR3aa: ASSLGTATYEQY
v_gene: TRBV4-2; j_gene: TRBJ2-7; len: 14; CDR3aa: ASSQDLAGGKYEQY
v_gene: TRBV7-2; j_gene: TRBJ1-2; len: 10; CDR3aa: ASSLGREGYT
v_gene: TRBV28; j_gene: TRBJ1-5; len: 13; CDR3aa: ASSFRTGRVQPQH
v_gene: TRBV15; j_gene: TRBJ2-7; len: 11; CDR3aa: ATRERDGYEQY
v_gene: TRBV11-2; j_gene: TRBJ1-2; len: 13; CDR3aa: ASSFSRLPPSGYT
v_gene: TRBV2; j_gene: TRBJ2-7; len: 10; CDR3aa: ASSETGSEQY
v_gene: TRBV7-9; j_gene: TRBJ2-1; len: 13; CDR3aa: ASSLVSSGNNEQF
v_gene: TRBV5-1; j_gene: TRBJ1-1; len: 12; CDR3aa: ASSLNGMNTEAF
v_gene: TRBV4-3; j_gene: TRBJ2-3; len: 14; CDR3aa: ASSQDGPPSPDTQY
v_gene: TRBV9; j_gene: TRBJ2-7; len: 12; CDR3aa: ASVPGPGAHEQY
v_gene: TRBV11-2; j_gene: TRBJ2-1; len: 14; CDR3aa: ASSSSTRSLYNEQF
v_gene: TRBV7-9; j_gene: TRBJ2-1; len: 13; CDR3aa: ASSSRSETYNEQF
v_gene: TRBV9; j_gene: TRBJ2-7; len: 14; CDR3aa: ASSVDTGTGVYEQY
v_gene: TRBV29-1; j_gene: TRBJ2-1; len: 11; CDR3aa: SVSGDSYNEQF
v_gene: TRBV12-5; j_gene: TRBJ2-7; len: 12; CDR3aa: ASGRPGRSYEQY
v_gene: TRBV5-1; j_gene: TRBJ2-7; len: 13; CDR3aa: ASSAGLAGAYEQY
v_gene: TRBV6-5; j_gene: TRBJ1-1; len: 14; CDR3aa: ASSYSFGARGTEAF
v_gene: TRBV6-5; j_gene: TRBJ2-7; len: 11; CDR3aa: ASSYAGAYEQY
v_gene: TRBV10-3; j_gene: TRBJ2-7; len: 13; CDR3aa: AISAPGTAVYEQY
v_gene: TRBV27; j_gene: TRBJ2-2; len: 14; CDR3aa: ASSFLAGVNTGELF
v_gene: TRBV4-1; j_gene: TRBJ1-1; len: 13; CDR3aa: ASSQEQRALTEAF
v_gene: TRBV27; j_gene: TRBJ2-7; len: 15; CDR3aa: ASTPGASGGAFREQY
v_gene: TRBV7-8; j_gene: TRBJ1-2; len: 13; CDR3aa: ASSLGTGPNYGYT
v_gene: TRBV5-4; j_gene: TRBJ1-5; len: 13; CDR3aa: ASSPNGIVNQPQH
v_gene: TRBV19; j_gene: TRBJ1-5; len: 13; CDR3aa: ASSQTGGGNQPQH
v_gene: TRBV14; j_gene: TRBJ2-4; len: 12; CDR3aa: ASSPTGMGNIQY
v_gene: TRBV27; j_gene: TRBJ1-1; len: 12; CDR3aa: ASSLPGSSTEAF
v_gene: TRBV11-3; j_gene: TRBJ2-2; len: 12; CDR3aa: ASSLIGAPGELF
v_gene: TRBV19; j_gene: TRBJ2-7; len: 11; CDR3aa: ASSISSLYEQY
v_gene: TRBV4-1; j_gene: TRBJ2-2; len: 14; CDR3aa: ASSQVLAANTGELF
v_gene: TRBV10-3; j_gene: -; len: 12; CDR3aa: AIRLNLALYEQY
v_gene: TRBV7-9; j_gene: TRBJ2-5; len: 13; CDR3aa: ASSTERGQGETQY
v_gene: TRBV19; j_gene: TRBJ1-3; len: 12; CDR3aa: ASSVTLSGNTIY
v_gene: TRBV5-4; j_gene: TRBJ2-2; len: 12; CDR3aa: ASSRTPNTGELF
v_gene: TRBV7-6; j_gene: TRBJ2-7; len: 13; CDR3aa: ASSLGTGSSYEQY